A few counts support the clone carrying this T cell receptor (beta chain). What it recognizes is unknown. Treatment denoted: approximately 9-day PBMC culture with coronavirus spike peptide pools or control peptides (ViraFEST assay). Sequencing of DNA taken from cultured CD4+ T cells relied on the Oncomine TCR Beta short-read assay. TCRdb redid the calling of the PCR reads with MiXCR, one entry per CDR3 protein. The data show fewer than 6,500 distinct CDR3 sequences, roughly 18% seen once. These data come from a study of vaccination and CD4 T cells after COVID-19. Study observations and caveats: A nonsignificant median increase from about 22 to 38 SARS-CoV-2-reactive clonotypes was observed.

The V gene lost 5 bases and the J gene lost 0 bases, with 11 bases spanning the gap. CDR1 and CDR2 (germline): SGHNT, YENEEA. This CDR3 is built from 14 residues. Sequencing was carried out using CD4+ T cells from blood, cultured in vitro. The rearrangement links TRBV11-3 to TRBJ2-7, with D perhaps matching TRBD1 or TRBD2 (5 bases each). This clonotype originated in a human donor who had recovered from COVID-19. CDR3 coding DNA: TGTGCCAGCAGCCGGGGCTCCAGCTCCTACGAGCAGTACTTC. Translating gives CASSRGSSSYEQYF.